Reported below is one T cell receptor beta chain. Its binding antigen is unknown. Within one base of it there is no much larger clone, and no base qualities were kept. Participants were included only if at least one PBMC sample before ART initiation and at least two post-ART samples were available. Every participant with HIV received treatment in the United States of America. Before DNA extraction, cryopreserved samples of about 0.9-10 million PBMC were thawed and then washed. At the time of the earliest PBMC sample, participants with HIV were aged between roughly 20 and 55 years. PBMC samples from each participant spanned 1-4 timepoints before ART initiation and 2-8 timepoints after ART initiation, with a median of 7 samples. Serial HIV viral load, CD4+ T-cell count, ART history and demographic data were obtained for every participant. A Qiagen kit on a QIAcube was used to extract genomic DNA from unsorted PBMC, with samples processed in batches of 12.

The data originate from a study of long-term antiretroviral therapy in people with HIV (dated 2022 in TCRdb). Study-wide context: The earliest samples were collected approximately a decade before the 2015 WHO recommendation for immediate ART, a period when ART was typically delayed until CD4 counts fell. Whether ART initiation and durable HIV suppression were associated with changes in peripheral blood TRB repertoire composition and diversity was tested in a retrospective serial study. A total of roughly 200 cryopreserved PBMC samples came from roughly 30 adults with confirmed HIV infection and were collected serially over a mean of roughly 6 years (range 1-12). Of the roughly 30 participants with HIV, eleven were female. Test extractions of a monoclonal T-cell line alongside under 35 polyclonal samples showed no cross-contamination during QIAcube processing. What the work shows at the level of the full study, not this receptor alone: The samples span the years 2004 to 2017, and the ART regimens used at that time may not be as effective as current regimens. Inferences about post-ART repertoire changes were limited because no data were available on ART adherence, viral resistance or therapy changes. Because PBMC availability was limited, only the TCR beta chain was sequenced, with no alpha chain pairing. Starting ART was linked to a significant rise in TRB diversity, yet even after long-term ART the diversity remained significantly lower than in transplant donor controls. Narrower CDR3 length ranges were observed in HIV repertoires than in controls, and an antigen-experienced repertoire with only a slight naive shift after ART was suggested by the network structure. Because cell numbers in pre-ART samples were limited, unsorted PBMC were profiled instead of sorted CD4+ and CD8+ T cells. At every time point, the repertoire was dominated by expanded TRB clones first identified before ART initiation, although this dominance fluctuated and, in many PLHIV, declined after ART.

Sequencing of the TRB variable region was done with the immunoSEQ hsTCRB v3.0 assay at survey level resolution. TRB sequencing targeted a depth of about 40,000-55,000 T-cell genomes per sample. Pooled TRB libraries were sequenced on an Illumina MiSeq with a v3 150-cycle kit. The paper's data handling went like this. Repertoire analysis was run in R within a reproducible Nextflow workflow that covered QC, data transformation and analysis. LymphoSeq2, an R package for AIRR-Seq data exploration, was used to implement custom analyses. Several samples yielding fewer than 5000 total TRB sequences were excluded, leaving more than 150 analyzed HIV repertoires. Among the 180 or so HIV repertoires that were kept, around 60 were collected before ART initiation and roughly 130 were collected after ART initiation. Repertoires were downsampled to 5000 TRB nucleotide sequences, with summary statistics averaged over 100 downsampling iterations. The analysis kept only TRB sequences whose CDR3 regions were at least seven amino acids long. Two measures captured diversity: a Shannon entropy-derived clonality score and the Gini coefficient. In the repertoire networks, any two of the top 5000 CDR3 amino acid sequences were linked whenever the two sequences differed by an edit distance of one. For TRB CDR3 amino acid sequences, antigen specificity groups and MHC restriction were predicted with GLIPH2. CDR3 amino acid sequences were matched against VDJdb and McPAS-TCR to flag known CMV, EBV, HIV or tissue antigen associations. Pre-ART, post-ART and control groups were compared with Wilcoxon signed-rank tests and Holm-Bonferroni correction. TCRdb took this table from immuneACCESS and kept in-frame rearrangements with V and J called. Such tables lack part of the clones; where checked against another copy, unresolved V genes explain under half of the gap, and the rest is unexplained. Clone size and V and J calls were adopted from that table, with D and trimming inferred from the DNA. The sample table holds roughly 36,000 clones, of which 70% to 90% were seen once. The ten largest clones capture 4.8% of the sample.

The CDR3, cysteine through phenylalanine, is 14 amino acids long. Left in the record is the CDR3 DNA by itself, 42 bases read in frame from the first base. The germline V end is reduced by 5 bases and the J end by 6 bases; junction bases left unmatched: 6. CDR1 and CDR2 were assigned from the germline V gene (reference sequence) as WNHNN and SYGVQD. The clonotype comes from a woman aged 25 to 39 with HIV. The sequence joins TRBV10-1 to TRBJ2-2, and TRBD1 matches 7 of the central bases. Sequenced here: unsorted PBMCs, sampled roughly 2.9 years before starting antiretroviral therapy. This receptor has the CDR3 CASSRTQGAGELFF. DNA sequence: TGCGCCAGCAGTCGAACCCAGGGGGCCGGGGAGCTGTTTTTT.